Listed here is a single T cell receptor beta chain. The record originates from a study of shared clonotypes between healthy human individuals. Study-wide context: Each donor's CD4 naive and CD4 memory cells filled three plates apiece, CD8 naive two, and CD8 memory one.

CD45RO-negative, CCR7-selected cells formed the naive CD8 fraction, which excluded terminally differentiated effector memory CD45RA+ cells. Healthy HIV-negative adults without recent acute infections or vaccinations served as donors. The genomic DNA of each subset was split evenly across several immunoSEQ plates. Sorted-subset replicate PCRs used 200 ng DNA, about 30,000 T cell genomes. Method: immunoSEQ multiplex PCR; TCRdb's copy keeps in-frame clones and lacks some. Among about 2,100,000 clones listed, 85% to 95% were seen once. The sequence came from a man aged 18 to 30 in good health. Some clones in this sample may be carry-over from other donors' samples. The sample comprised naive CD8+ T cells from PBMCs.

CDR3: CASRDGEQGNYGYTF. CDR3 nucleotide sequence: TGTGCCAGCAGGGATGGGGAACAGGGTAACTATGGCTACACCTTC. The chain employs TRBV6-1 and TRBJ1-2; TRBD1 is a possible D gene (6 bases). The length of the CDR3 is 15 residues. Trimming took 6 bases from V and 1 from J, leaving 15 bases between them. Germline CDR1 is MNHNS and CDR2 is SASEGT.